A single sample gave rise to the 6 T cell receptor beta chains below, sequenced in a study of T cells after yellow fever vaccination. In TCRdb, the 5' RACE reads were re-called with MiXCR into one record per CDR3 protein. The sample consists of nearly 550,000 distinct CDR3 sequences, 15% to 20% of them appearing once. The sample here was PBMCs, taken 15 days after the yellow fever booster vaccination. These receptor sequences come from a man aged 25-45 years who received the YFV17D yellow fever vaccine.

This chain links TRBV7-9 with TRBJ2-3; a possible D gene is TRBD2 (7 bases). The CDR3 spans 14 residues. Germline V CDR1 and CDR2: SEHNR, FQNEAQ (reference sequence). Trimming stripped 8 bases from V and 6 bases from J, with 18 bases between. The CDR3 sequence: CASQPLGGPDTQYF. CDR3 DNA: TGTGCCAGCCAACCCTTGGGGGGGCCGGATACGCAGTATTTT. Using reference TRBV7-9 and TRBJ2-3 for the parts outside the CDR3, the full variable domain is DTGVSQNPRHKITKRGQNVTFRCDPISEHNRLYWYRQTLGQGPEFLTYFQNEAQLEKSRLLSDRFSAERPKGSFSTLEIQRTEQGDSAMYLCASQPLGGPDTQYFGPGTRLTVL.

This clonotype was counted only a few times. The CDR3 bases are TGTGCCAGCTCACCGTTAATGAATTCCAATGAGCAGTTCTTC. The encoded protein is CASSPLMNSNEQFF. The chain recombines TRBV18 with TRBJ2-1; no clear D gene. Trimming cost V 3 bases and J 6 bases, with 12 bases left between them. The CDR3 loop spans 14 amino acids. Looked up from germline, CDR1 is KGHSH and CDR2 is LQKENI.

This chain joins TRBV2 and TRBJ1-2; D not resolved. Germline CDR1 is SNHLY and CDR2 is FYNNEI. Trimming cost V 11 bases and J 3 bases, with 19 bases left between them. The CDR3 runs 14 residues. The CDR3 bases are TGTGCCGGCGAAAGCACTCTCCGGGACTATGGCTACACCTTC. The encoded protein is CAGESTLRDYGYTF.

This clonotype occurred a few times. V gene TRBV12-3 or TRBV12-4 combines with J gene TRBJ1-5; D perhaps matches TRBD1 (5 bases). Trimming took 7 bases from V and 5 from J, leaving 9 bases between them. The CDR3 is made up of 12 amino acids. DNA for the CDR3: TGTGCCAGCACTGACAGCTATCAGCCCCAGCATTTT. Its translation: CASTDSYQPQHF.

This clonotype showed up just a few times. The V gene is TRBV7-9, the J gene TRBJ2-3; D is uncertain. The CDR3 extends over 13 amino acids. Germline CDR1 reads SEHNR; CDR2 reads FQNEAQ (reference sequence). The V gene lost 4 bases and the J gene lost 0 bases, with 5 bases spanning the gap. CDR3 bases: TGTGCCAGCAGCTCCGACAGCACAGATACGCAGTATTTT. Protein: CASSSDSTDTQYF.

V gene TRBV6-2 or TRBV6-3 combines with J gene TRBJ2-2; D is uncertain. V gave up 6 bases and J gave up 4 bases, with 12 bases separating them. The CDR3 spans 14 residues. In germline, CDR1 is MNHEY, CDR2 SVGEGT. The CDR3 loop is CASSPRVITGELFF. The CDR3 DNA sequence: TGTGCCAGCAGCCCTCGAGTAATCACCGGGGAGCTGTTTTTT.